A single sample gave rise to the 31 T cell receptor beta chains below, sequenced in a study of CD8 T cells in ankylosing spondylitis. One entry per CDR3 protein, called by TCRdb with MiXCR from the 5' RACE reads. The profile shows roughly 160,000 distinct CDR3 sequences, 11% of them singletons. Sequences were obtained from blood, either unsorted or a sorted T cell fraction (not recorded which). These receptors were collected from a male donor with ankylosing spondylitis or in good health (not recorded which).

This clonotype was counted ten times or more. The V and J genes are TRBV4-2 and TRBJ2-6; weak D call: TRBD2 (5 bases). The ends were cut back, 4 bases at V and 0 bases at J, with 13 bases in the middle. CDR1 is LGHNA, CDR2 YNFKEQ, per germline. This CDR3 contains 17 residues. The CDR3 is CASSLSSGVSGANVLTF. The DNA of the CDR3 is TGTGCCAGCAGCCTTTCATCCGGGGTCTCTGGGGCCAACGTCCTGACTTTC.

This clonotype was seen repeatedly, ten times or more. The genes are TRBV5-1 and TRBJ2-7; 8 positions match TRBD2. This CDR3 has 14 amino acids. The V gene end was trimmed by 7 bases and the J gene end by 0 bases; junction bases not matched to a gene: 6. Germline loops: CDR1 SGHRS, CDR2 YFSETQ. DNA for the CDR3: TGCGCCAGCGGTAGCGGGGCCCCCTCCTACGAGCAGTACTTC. Translating it yields CASGSGAPSYEQYF. Variable domain in full (rest from reference TRBV5-1 and TRBJ2-7): KAGVTQTPRYLIKTRGQQVTLSCSPISGHRSVSWYQQTPGQGLQFLFEYFSETQRNKGNFPGRFSGRQFSNSRSEMNVSTLELGDSALYLCASGSGAPSYEQYFGPGTRLTVT.

In this sample, this clonotype turned up a few times. CDR3 in DNA: TGTGCCAGCTCACCACCGAAGAGGACAGGGGGCGCGTCGAAAGAAACTAGCACAGATACGCAGTATTTT. Protein: CASSPPKRTGGASKETSTDTQYF. The chain is built from TRBV18 and TRBJ2-3; 11 bases align to TRBD1. CDR3 length: 23 amino acids. Germline lookup yields CDR1 KGHSH and CDR2 LQKENI. The J segment lost 0 bases and the V segment lost 0 bases, leaving 20 bases of the junction unmatched. Combining the CDR3 with reference TRBV18 and TRBJ2-3 gives the whole variable domain NAGVMQNPRHLVRRRGQEARLRCSPMKGHSHVYWYRQLPEEGLKFMVYLQKENIIDESGMPKERFSAEFPKEGPSILRIQQVVRGDSAAYFCASSPPKRTGGASKETSTDTQYFGPGTRLTVL.

This clonotype has only a few counts. The rearrangement joins TRBV7-6 to TRBJ2-7; D might be TRBD2 (5 bases). Trimming removed 2 bases from V and 4 bases from J, with 12 bases in between. This CDR3 comprises 14 residues. The germline CDR1 and CDR2 sequences are SGHVS and FNYEAQ. The CDR3 loop reads CASSLTDRTYEQYF. In DNA, the CDR3 is TGTGCCAGCAGCTTAACCGATAGGACTTACGAGCAGTACTTC.

This clonotype was counted many times. This sequence joins TRBV6-5 and TRBJ2-7; 8 nucleotides line up with TRBD1. There are 12 residues in the CDR3. CDR1 and CDR2 (germline): MNHEY, SVGAGI. V was clipped by 5 bases and J by 5 bases; unmatched bases: 2. The CDR3 loop reads CASSQTGDEQYF. CDR3 DNA: TGTGCCAGCAGTCAGACAGGGGACGAGCAGTACTTC.

The chain joins TRBV7-9 to TRBJ2-5, with TRBD2 matching 14 bases. V shed 4 bases and J 2 bases; nucleotides not matched to a gene: 6. CDR3 length equals 17 residues. The V gene's germline CDR1 is SEHNR and CDR2 FQNEAQ (reference sequence). The CDR3 DNA is TGTGCCAGCAGCTGGCGGACTAGCGGGAGGACTCAAGAGACCCAGTACTTC. Translated: CASSWRTSGRTQETQYF.

The V call is TRBV3-1, the J call TRBJ2-1, with 7 bases lining up with TRBD2. Trimming at V came to 4 bases and at J to 7 bases, leaving 10 bases not matched to a gene. The germline V gene has CDR1 LGHDT and CDR2 YNNKEL (reference sequence). This CDR3 is built from 15 residues. The CDR3 DNA sequence: TGTGCCAGCAGCCTCACTGGCGGGGGTGGGAATGAGCAGTTCTTC. This encodes CASSLTGGGGNEQFF.

V and J are TRBV5-6 and TRBJ1-2; a possible D gene is TRBD1 (5 bases). Trimming took 0 bases from V and 6 from J, leaving 15 bases between them. In germline, CDR1 is SGHDT, CDR2 YYEEEE. The CDR3 is made up of 15 amino acids. The CDR3 is CASSLADRPLNGYTF. Written as DNA, the CDR3 is TGTGCCAGCAGCTTGGCTGACAGACCGCTAAATGGCTACACCTTC. The whole variable domain, remainder taken from reference TRBV5-6 and TRBJ1-2, is DAGVTQSPTHLIKTRGQQVTLRCSPKSGHDTVSWYQQALGQGPQFIFQYYEEEERQRGNFPDRFSGHQFPNYSSELNVNALLLGDSALYLCASSLADRPLNGYTFGSGTRLTVV.

The chain has TRBV4-3 and TRBJ2-7, with D possibly TRBD2 on 6 matching bases. The germline gives CDR1 LGHNA, CDR2 YSLEER. V lost 4 bases and J 1 base, leaving 11 bases between the germline ends. The CDR3 runs to 14 residues. The CDR3 nucleotides read TGCGCCAGCAGCCGGGGGGTGGGTTCCTACGAGCAGTACTTC. Protein product: CASSRGVGSYEQYF.

Details on this clonotype: One base away lies a much larger clone, so this may be a sequencing read error. This sequence joins TRBV27 and TRBJ2-7; the D gene is possibly TRBD1 (5 bases). The length of the CDR3 is 13 residues. The germline V gene encodes CDR1 MNHEY and CDR2 SMNVEV (reference sequence). The CDR3 sequence is CASRRGLPYEQCF. CDR3 nucleotides: TGTGCCAGCAGAAGGGGCCTACCCTACGAGCAGTGCTTC.

This clonotype was detected many times. This chain joins TRBV12-3 or TRBV12-4 and TRBJ1-4; D is uncertain. CDR3 length: 17 residues. V was trimmed by 1 base and J by 0 bases, leaving 12 bases between them. CDR3 amino acids: CASSLGLSLATNEKLFF. In DNA form, the CDR3 reads TGTGCCAGCAGTTTAGGGTTGTCCCTTGCAACTAATGAAAAACTGTTTTTT.

This clonotype appeared many times. The rearrangement links TRBV5-1 to TRBJ1-1; D may be TRBD1 (6 bases). Germline lookup yields CDR1 SGHRS and CDR2 YFSETQ. The V end lost 4 bases, the J end lost 5 bases, and 12 bases lay between the germline ends. This CDR3 contains 13 residues. CDR3 bases: TGCGCCAGCAGCATACAGGGTAGAACTGAAGCTTTCTTT. This sequence encodes CASSIQGRTEAFF.

This clonotype was observed many times. The chain couples TRBV7-2 to TRBJ2-2, with D uncertain. The germline V gene has CDR1 SGHTA and CDR2 FQGNSA. This CDR3 has 17 amino acids. Deletions cut 5 bases from V and 1 base from J, with 17 bases between. DNA of the CDR3: TGTGCCAGCAGCAAAACCCCCCGGGCGGTGAACACCGGGGAGCTGTTTTTT. It specifies CASSKTPRAVNTGELFF.

This clonotype has a count of ten or more. The chain is built from TRBV20-1 and TRBJ2-7, with 10 bases identical to TRBD2. CDR1 is DFQATT, CDR2 SNEGSKA, per germline (reference sequence). Germline trimming cut 1 base from V and 7 bases from J; bases unmatched to any gene: 10. This CDR3 has 15 residues. CDR3 region: CSARVASGSGREQYF. CDR3 coding DNA: TGCAGTGCTAGAGTGGCTAGCGGGAGTGGAAGGGAGCAGTACTTC.

The table lists this clonotype with many counts. J is TRBJ2-2 and V is TRBV4-3, with 8 bases fitting TRBD2. Unmatched junction bases numbered 5, after V lost 0 bases and J lost 2 bases. Germline V gene data show CDR1 as LGHNA and CDR2 as YSLEER. CDR3 size: 17 residues. The CDR3 DNA follows: TGCGCCAGCAGCCAAGAGTCGGGGGGGATTAACACCGGGGAGCTGTTTTTT. This codes for CASSQESGGINTGELFF.

This rearrangement joins TRBV4-3 to TRBJ1-2; D is perhaps TRBD1 (6 bases). The CDR3 has 15 amino acids. Germline V gives CDR1 LGHNA, CDR2 YSLEER. V lost 0 bases to trimming and J lost 3 bases, with 11 bases between them. The CDR3 bases are TGCGCCAGCAGCCAAGACACCGGACAGTACTATGGCTACACCTTC. It encodes CASSQDTGQYYGYTF.

This clonotype has ten or more counts. This chain uses TRBV9 with TRBJ1-6; tentatively, D is TRBD1 (5 bases). Germline V lookup: CDR1 SGDLS, CDR2 YYNGEE. V gave up 2 bases and J gave up 5 bases, with 11 bases separating them. The CDR3 is made up of 15 amino acids. The CDR3 is CASSVATDHNSPLHF. Here the CDR3 DNA reads TGTGCCAGCAGCGTCGCGACAGACCATAATTCACCCCTCCACTTT.

This clonotype showed up many times. The chain uses TRBV12-3 or TRBV12-4 and TRBJ1-4, with D maybe TRBD1 (6 bases). The CDR3 loop spans 14 amino acids. V dropped 5 bases and J dropped 6 bases, with 13 bases sitting between them. CDR3 nucleotide sequence: TGTGCCAGCAGTCGGGGGGGCGGTGATGAAAAACTGTTTTTT. Amino acid sequence: CASSRGGGDEKLFF.

Remarks on this clonotype: At one end, the junction sequence differs from germline, possibly due to a read error. The chain joins TRBV3-1 to TRBJ1-1; D is perhaps TRBD1 (5 bases). Germline values: CDR1 LGHDT, CDR2 YNNKEL (reference sequence). The CDR3 has 18 residues. As DNA, the CDR3 is TGTGCCTGCAGCCAAGACCCCGGGGCCCTTCTTTTGAACACTGAAGCTTTCTTT. Amino acids: CACSQDPGALLLNTEAFF. The entire variable domain, with the rest obtained from reference TRBV3-1 and TRBJ1-1, is as follows: DTAVSQTPKYLVTQMGNDKSIKCEQNLGHDTMYWYKQDSKKFLKIMFSYNNKELIINETVPNRFSPKSPDKAHLNLHINSLELGDSAVYFCACSQDPGALLLNTEAFFGQGTRLTVV.

This clonotype has a count of ten or more. The chain carries TRBV3-1 and TRBJ2-1; TRBD1 agrees at 12 bases. This CDR3 comprises 18 residues. Germline V CDR1 and CDR2: LGHDT, YNNKEL (reference sequence). Trimming took 0 bases from V and 7 from J; bases not matched to a gene: 10. The CDR3 protein is CASSQDPLGTGGRNEQFF. CDR3 DNA: TGTGCCAGCAGCCAAGACCCCCTTGGGACAGGGGGCAGAAATGAGCAGTTCTTC.

This clonotype was seen many times. V gene TRBV5-1 combines with J gene TRBJ1-5, with TRBD1 matching over 9 bases. This CDR3 comprises 16 residues. V shed 0 bases and J 3 bases; nucleotides not matched to a gene: 4. The germline gives CDR1 SGHRS, CDR2 YFSETQ. This CDR3 reads CASSLGDRGDNQPQHF. The DNA for the CDR3 is TGCGCCAGCAGCTTGGGTGACAGGGGGGACAATCAGCCCCAGCATTTT.

This clonotype was detected many times. This rearrangement joins TRBV2 to TRBJ2-5, with D perhaps matching TRBD1 (6 bases). Germline values: CDR1 SNHLY, CDR2 FYNNEI. The CDR3 spans 17 residues. V lost 1 base and J lost 3, with 18 bases in between. The DNA of the CDR3 is TGTGCCAGCAGTGAAGGGCGTGCAGGGGCCGGAAAAGAGACCCAGTACTTC. Translating it yields CASSEGRAGAGKETQYF. Drawing the rest from reference TRBV2 and TRBJ2-5, the complete variable domain is EPEVTQTPSHQVTQMGQEVILRCVPISNHLYFYWYRQILGQKVEFLVSFYNNEISEKSEIFDDQFSVERPDGSNFTLKIRSTKLEDSAMYFCASSEGRAGAGKETQYFGPGTRLLVL.

As to this clonotype: A much more abundant neighbour one base away suggests this may be a read error. The DNA is omitted, as the CDR3 cannot be located on it reliably, and the CDR3 follows TCRdb's listing. J is TRBJ2-1 and V is TRBV27; the table's D gene call, TRBD1, was not cross checked with the DNA. The CDR3 spans 14 residues, counting both ends. From germline, CDR1 is MNHEY and CDR2 SMNVEV (reference sequence). This CDR3 reads CASSFGQGANEQLF.

This clonotype was found many times. The chain combines TRBV4-2 with TRBJ1-1; 8 positions match TRBD1. The CDR3 length is 15 residues. Germline trimming cut 3 bases from V and 1 base from J; bases unmatched to any gene: 4. Germline V gives CDR1 LGHNA, CDR2 YNFKEQ. DNA of the CDR3: TGTGCCAGCAGCCACCCCGGACAGGGGAACACTGAAGCTTTCTTT. Amino acid sequence: CASSHPGQGNTEAFF.

This clonotype was picked up a small number of times. The chain links TRBV6-1 to TRBJ2-7; a weak D match, TRBD2 (6 bases). The CDR3 sequence is 14 residues long. The germline gives CDR1 MNHNS, CDR2 SASEGT. The V end was cut by 5 bases, the J end by 4 bases, with 15 bases between. The CDR3 DNA reads as TGTGCCAGCAGTATGGAGGGACGCAGATACGAGCAGTACTTC. Translated, it gives CASSMEGRRYEQYF.

The J gene is TRBJ1-1, the V gene TRBV9; a possible D gene is TRBD1 (5 bases). The germline gives CDR1 SGDLS, CDR2 YYNGEE. Trimming pared 3 bases from V and 1 base from J, leaving 13 bases between. CDR3 length: 15 amino acids. CDR3 loop: CASSGGDGGNTEAFF. CDR3 sequence (DNA): TGTGCCAGCAGCGGGGGGGACGGGGGGAACACTGAAGCTTTCTTT.

The rearrangement uses TRBV27 and TRBJ2-6; 7 nucleotides align to TRBD1. After removal of 4 bases from V and 0 bases from J, the junction contained 9 bases not matched to a gene. The CDR3 length is 18 residues. Germline V gene sequence: CDR1 MNHEY, CDR2 SMNVEV (reference sequence). The CDR3 loop reads CASSSIRDSLSGANVLTF. The DNA for the CDR3 is TGTGCCAGCAGTTCAATCCGGGACAGTCTCTCTGGGGCCAACGTCCTGACTTTC.

The chain couples TRBV11-2 to TRBJ2-1; unclear D gene. This CDR3 region has 14 residues. The V end lost 1 base, the J end lost 2 bases, and 6 bases lay between the germline ends. Germline lookup yields CDR1 SGHAT and CDR2 FQNNGV. The chain's CDR3 is CASSLGAAYNEQFF. In nucleotides, the CDR3 is TGTGCCAGCAGCTTAGGGGCAGCCTACAATGAGCAGTTCTTC.

The table lists this clonotype with many counts. The genes are TRBV20-1 and TRBJ1-1; a weak D match, TRBD1 (5 bases). Trimming cost V 5 bases and J 4 bases, with 11 bases left between them. From germline, CDR1 is DFQATT and CDR2 SNEGSKA (reference sequence). The CDR3 totals 12 residues. CDR3 bases: TGCAGTGCTCAAACAGGTCCCACTGAAGCTTTCTTT. This codes for CSAQTGPTEAFF.

The chain combines TRBV7-2 with TRBJ1-6; 8 bases align to TRBD1. The J segment lost 9 bases and the V segment lost 0 bases, leaving 4 bases of the junction unmatched. Germline V gene sequence: CDR1 SGHTA, CDR2 FQGNSA. The CDR3 loop spans 15 amino acids. CDR3 DNA sequence: TGTGCCAGCAGCTTAGCGACAGGGGTTATTTCACCCCTCCACTTT. This sequence encodes CASSLATGVISPLHF. The full variable domain, rest sourced from reference TRBV7-2 and TRBJ1-6, is GAGVSQSPSNKVTEKGKDVELRCDPISGHTALYWYRQSLGQGLEFLIYFQGNSAPDKSGLPSDRFSAERTGGSVSTLTIQRTQQEDSAVYLCASSLATGVISPLHFGNGTRLTVT.

The V gene is TRBV10-2, the J gene TRBJ2-3; TRBD2 matches at 7 bases. There are 17 residues in the CDR3. Trimming removed 2 bases from V and 2 bases from J; junction bases left unmatched: 10. Germline CDR1 is WSHSY and CDR2 is SAAADI. The CDR3 region has the DNA TGCGCCAGCAGTGAGGGGTCTAGCGGTTTCTACACAGATACGCAGTATTTT. Its translation: CASSEGSSGFYTDTQYF.